The 10 T cell receptor beta chains below all came from one sample that was sequenced in a study of beta chain features in type 1 diabetes. Expressed TCRB transcripts were sequenced after all isolated RNA was converted to cDNA. The repertoire was sequenced with immunoSEQ multiplex PCR; TCRdb's copy has only in-frame clones and lacks some. The data contain some 400,000 clones, about 16% of them singletons. Material for sequencing was naive CD4+ T cells from blood. All receptors derive from a woman in her late teens or twenties in good health.

This clone was observed a few times. The chain joins TRBV9 to TRBJ1-5; D possibly corresponds to TRBD1 (6 bases). Germline V CDR1 and CDR2: SGDLS, YYNGEE. V was cut by 0 bases and J by 7 bases, with 14 bases left in between. The CDR3 consists of 15 residues. CDR3 bases: TGTGCCAGCAGCGTAGAGGGGGTAACTTGGCAGCCCCAGCATTTT. Encoded protein: CASSVEGVTWQPQHF.

The J gene is TRBJ1-2, the V gene TRBV6-5, with D perhaps matching TRBD1 (5 bases). The CDR3 runs to 14 residues. Germline V gene data show CDR1 as MNHEY and CDR2 as SVGAGI. The V gene lost 2 bases and the J gene lost 5 bases, with 12 bases spanning the gap. CDR3: CASSYDQGRYGYTF. The CDR3 nucleotides read TGTGCCAGCAGTTACGATCAGGGTCGTTATGGCTACACCTTC.

This chain links TRBV28 with TRBJ2-2; possibly TRBD2 for D (5 bases). This CDR3 has 11 residues. Germline V gene sequence: CDR1 MDHEN, CDR2 SYDVKM. Trimming cost V 7 bases and J 7 bases, with 7 bases left between them. CDR3 in amino acids: CASTEGGELFF. The CDR3, as DNA: TGTGCCAGCACCGAGGGCGGGGAGCTGTTTTTT.

This clone has a handful of counts. V and J are TRBV2 and TRBJ1-5; TRBD1 is a possible D gene (6 bases). Per the germline V gene, CDR1 is SNHLY and CDR2 is FYNNEI. The CDR3 extends over 14 amino acids. V was clipped by 6 bases and J by 7 bases, with 16 bases between them. The CDR3 protein is CASSIQGMGQPQHF. The CDR3 nucleotides read TGTGCCAGCAGCATACAGGGAATGGGACAGCCCCAGCATTTT.

This clone has a handful of counts. This rearrangement joins TRBV30 to TRBJ1-3; 8 positions match TRBD1. V was pared by 0 bases and J by 4 bases, with 5 bases of the junction left unmatched. The CDR3 has 15 amino acids. CDR1 and CDR2 from the germline V gene are GTSNPN and SVGIG (reference sequence). The CDR3 sequence is CAWSVPGTGGNTIYF. The CDR3 region has the DNA TGTGCCTGGAGTGTTCCAGGGACAGGAGGAAACACCATATATTTT.

This clone was counted between two and nine times. The chain has TRBV6-1 and TRBJ2-1; 9 bases match TRBD2. The ends lost 4 bases at V and 7 bases at J; junction bases unmatched: 2. The germline V gene encodes CDR1 MNHNS and CDR2 SASEGT. The CDR3 is 13 amino acids. CDR3 DNA: TGTGCCAGCAGTGGCCTAGCGGGGAATGAGCAGTTCTTC. Its translation is CASSGLAGNEQFF.

The V and J genes are TRBV30 and TRBJ2-7; 7 nucleotides match TRBD1. The V gene end was trimmed by 7 bases and the J gene end by 4 bases; junction bases not matched to a gene: 13. CDR3 size: 14 residues. The V gene's germline CDR1 is GTSNPN and CDR2 SVGIG (reference sequence). CDR3: CASLDRVFAYEQYF. CDR3 nucleotide sequence: TGTGCCTCGTTAGACAGGGTATTTGCTTACGAGCAGTACTTC. The full variable domain, rest sourced from reference TRBV30 and TRBJ2-7, is SQTIHQWPATLVQPVGSPLSLECTVEGTSNPNLYWYRQAAGRGLQLLFYSVGIGQISSEVPQNLSASRPQDRQFILSSKKLLLSDSGFYLCASLDRVFAYEQYFGPGTRLTVT.

Worth noting for this clone: This CDR3 is also generated by other DNA sequences in the sample. The V gene is TRBV9, the J gene TRBJ2-7; 10 bases are a match to TRBD2. CDR3 size: 15 residues. Trimming removed 3 bases from V and 4 bases from J; junction bases left unmatched: 7. Per germline, CDR1 SGDLS and CDR2 YYNGEE. CDR3 amino acids: CASSARSGRSYEQYF. For the CDR3, the DNA is TGTGCCAGCAGCGCTCGTAGCGGGAGGTCGTACGAGCAGTACTTC. Using reference TRBV9 and TRBJ2-7 for the parts outside the CDR3, the full variable domain is DSGVTQTPKHLITATGQRVTLRCSPRSGDLSVYWYQQSLDQGLQFLIQYYNGEERAKGNILERFSAQQFPDLHSELNLSSLELGDSALYFCASSARSGRSYEQYFGPGTRLTVT.

This clone was recorded a few times. Different DNA sequences within this sample yield the same CDR3. This sequence joins TRBV30 and TRBJ2-7, with D possibly being TRBD2 (5 bases). Trimming left V 0 bases short and J 4 bases short, with 7 bases between. The V gene's germline CDR1 is GTSNPN and CDR2 SVGIG (reference sequence). The CDR3 totals 12 residues. The CDR3, as DNA: TGTGCCTGGAGTGTGACGGGATACGAGCAGTACTTC. Its protein product is CAWSVTGYEQYF.

The chain employs TRBV11-3 and TRBJ2-1; 7 nucleotides agree with TRBD1. The CDR3 covers 13 residues. The germline CDR1 and CDR2 sequences are SGHNT and YENEEA. Germline trimming cut 6 bases from V and 9 bases from J; bases unmatched to any gene: 8. This CDR3 is CASSPGGFGEQFF. The CDR3 DNA is TGTGCCAGCAGTCCAGGGGGATTCGGTGAGCAGTTCTTC.